This T cell receptor (beta chain) is drawn from a study of blood T cells in healthy people across ages. Study results and limitations: Versus aged donors, long-lived donors had higher diversity and more naive CD4+ cells. Getting older went along with TCR beta diversity per million T cells dropping roughly linearly.

This clonotype was detected only a few times. Antigen: not known. Extraction of total RNA produced a minimum of 6 micrograms from each sample. The CDR3 is made up of 12 amino acids. Germline V CDR1 and CDR2: MDHEN, SYDVKM. V was trimmed by 10 bases and J by 1 base, leaving 10 bases between them. Together with a sample-barcoded 5' primer, a J-beta primer mix was included in a second PCR lasting roughly 6 to 12 cycles. TCRdb re-called the 5' RACE reads with MiXCR, one entry per CDR3 protein. The sample consists of some 890,000 distinct CDR3 sequences, about 29% of them appearing once. These data also formed part of another study, on T cells of mothers and their children.

The rearrangement links TRBV28 to TRBJ1-1; D is ambiguous. The specimen sequenced was blood. The TCR comes from a woman in her forties in good health. Here the CDR3 reads CATLPPNTEAFF. The CDR3 DNA reads as TGTGCCACCCTCCCTCCGAACACTGAAGCTTTCTTT.